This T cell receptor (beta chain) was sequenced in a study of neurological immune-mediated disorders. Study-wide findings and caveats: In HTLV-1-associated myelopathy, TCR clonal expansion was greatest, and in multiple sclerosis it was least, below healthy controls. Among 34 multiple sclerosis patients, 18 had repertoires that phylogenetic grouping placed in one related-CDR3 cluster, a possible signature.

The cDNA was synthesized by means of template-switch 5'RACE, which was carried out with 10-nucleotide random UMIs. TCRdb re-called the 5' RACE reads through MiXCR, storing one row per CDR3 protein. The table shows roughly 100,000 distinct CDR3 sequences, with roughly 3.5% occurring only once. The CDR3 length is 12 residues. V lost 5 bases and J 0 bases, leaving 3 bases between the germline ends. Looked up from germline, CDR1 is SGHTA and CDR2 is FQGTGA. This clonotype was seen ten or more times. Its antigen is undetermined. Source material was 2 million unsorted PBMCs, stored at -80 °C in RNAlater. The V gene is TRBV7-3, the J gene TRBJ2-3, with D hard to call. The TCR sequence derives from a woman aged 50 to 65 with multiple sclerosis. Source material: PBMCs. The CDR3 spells CASSPSTDTQYF. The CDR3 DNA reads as TGTGCCAGCAGCCCTAGCACAGATACGCAGTATTTT.